This section outlines one T cell receptor beta chain sequence together with its context. TCRbeta library construction was performed incorporating unique molecular identifiers. From the PCR reads, TCRdb called clonotypes with MiXCR, one entry per CDR3 protein. The table records fewer than 550,000 distinct CDR3 sequences, roughly 11% of them present only once. The data derive from a study of T-cell reconstitution after alpha-beta-depleted transplantation in children. The CDR3 sequence is 16 residues long. The germline V gene has CDR1 MNHNS and CDR2 SASEGT. Unmatched junction bases numbered 4, after V lost 5 bases and J lost 0 bases.

This chain uses TRBV6-1 with TRBJ2-1; 10 nucleotides align to TRBD2. Sample: PBMCs, mostly from graft donor cells, taken 180 days after TCRalphabeta/CD19-depleted stem cell transplant. The receptor comes from a female patient under 10 years old who had a stem cell transplant for aplastic anemia, so the T cells may come from the graft donor. CDR3 in DNA: TGTGCCAGCAGTCAAAGACTAGCGGGCTCCTACAATGAGCAGTTCTTC. Its protein product is CASSQRLAGSYNEQFF.